Presented here are 25 T cell receptor beta chains from one specimen sequenced in a study of CD8 T cells in Susac syndrome. Random hexamers primed reverse transcription of about 0.5 to 1 ug RNA. TCRdb fed the immunoSEQ multiplex PCR reads into MiXCR, producing one record per CDR3 protein. The sample holds approximately 140,000 distinct CDR3 sequences, roughly 76% seen once. The sequencing sample was made of CD8+ T cells from PBMCs. The receptor set was obtained from a human donor with multiple sclerosis.

The chain has TRBV6-5 and TRBJ2-7, with 9 bases that match TRBD2. This CDR3 is 18 amino acids long. V dropped 0 bases and J dropped 0; count of bases not matched to a gene: 9. Germline loops: CDR1 MNHEY, CDR2 SVGAGI. In DNA form, the CDR3 reads TGTGCCAGCAGTTACTCGATATCGGGGCGGGAGGGCTCCTACGAGCAGTACGTC. Protein: CASSYSISGREGSYEQYV.

The gene calls are TRBV7-9 and TRBJ2-5; weak D call: TRBD1 (6 bases). The germline gives CDR1 SEHNR, CDR2 FQNEAQ (reference sequence). Trimming removed 1 base at V and 5 bases at J, with 14 bases between. The CDR3 totals 15 residues. Written as DNA, the CDR3 is TGTGCCAGCAGCTTAGGTTACAGGGAAAGGGAGACCCAGTACTTC. Its translation: CASSLGYRERETQYF. Full variable domain (missing parts from reference TRBV7-9 and TRBJ2-5): DTGVSQNPRHKITKRGQNVTFRCDPISEHNRLYWYRQTLGQGPEFLTYFQNEAQLEKSRLLSDRFSAERPKGSFSTLEIQRTEQGDSAMYLCASSLGYRERETQYFGPGTRLLVL.

The chain joins TRBV5-1 to TRBJ2-2; D unclear. CDR1 and CDR2 (germline): SGHRS, YFSETQ. The CDR3 covers 12 residues. Trimming took 0 bases from V and 7 from J, leaving 4 bases between them. For the CDR3, the DNA is TGCGCCAGCAGCTTGGCCGGCGGGGAGCTGTTTTTT. Residues: CASSLAGGELFF.

This sequence joins TRBV20-1 and TRBJ2-2, with D unresolved. This CDR3 comprises 14 residues. Trimming cost V 0 bases and J 2 bases, with 7 bases left between them. Germline loops: CDR1 DFQATT, CDR2 SNEGSKA (reference sequence). CDR3 sequence reads: CSARDIDNTGELFF. CDR3 DNA sequence: TGCAGTGCTAGAGATATAGATAACACCGGGGAGCTGTTTTTT.

This rearrangement joins TRBV2 to TRBJ2-1; the match to TRBD2 covers 8 bases. Germline V gene sequence: CDR1 SNHLY, CDR2 FYNNEI. The J segment lost 5 bases and the V segment lost 7 bases, leaving 13 bases of the junction unmatched. This CDR3 has 16 amino acids. This chain's CDR3 is CASNDPRGGRHNEQFF. DNA for the CDR3: TGTGCCAGCAACGATCCCCGGGGGGGCCGCCACAATGAGCAGTTCTTC.

This clonotype appeared once. The rearrangement links TRBV12-3 or TRBV12-4 to TRBJ1-4; a weak D match, TRBD1 (5 bases). There are 16 residues in the CDR3. Trimming took 5 bases from V and 5 from J, leaving 18 bases between them. The CDR3: CASSRTPRRENEKLFF. The CDR3 bases are TGTGCCAGCAGTCGGACACCCAGACGGGAAAATGAAAAACTGTTTTTT.

This clonotype was counted only a few times. J is TRBJ2-7 and V is TRBV4-1; D tentatively reads TRBD1 or TRBD2 (7 bases each). Between the trimmed V and J ends, which lost 1 base and 5 bases, there was a span of 15 bases. Germline loops: CDR1 MGHRA, CDR2 YSYEKL. The CDR3 has 15 residues. Here the CDR3 reads CASSQVGQGGDEQYF. CDR3 nucleotides: TGCGCCAGCAGCCAAGTCGGGCAGGGGGGGGACGAGCAGTACTTC.

The chain has TRBV24-1 and TRBJ2-3, with 8 bases aligning to TRBD2. The CDR3 is 21 amino acids. Trimming removed 0 bases from V and 3 bases from J; junction bases left unmatched: 19. Germline V gene sequence: CDR1 KGHDR, CDR2 SFDVKD. The CDR3 region is CATSDLPLRSGVAGTTDTQYF. CDR3 DNA sequence: TGTGCCACCAGTGATTTGCCCCTTCGGTCGGGCGTAGCGGGGACGACAGATACGCAGTATTTT.

V is TRBV4-1 and J is TRBJ1-5, with D perhaps TRBD1 (6 bases). V was pared by 3 bases and J by 6 bases, with 15 bases between. This CDR3 is built from 15 residues. Germline values: CDR1 MGHRA, CDR2 YSYEKL. The DNA for the CDR3 is TGCGCCAGCAGCCAGGAGGGACAAGCGGTTCAGCCCCAGCATTTT. This gives the protein CASSQEGQAVQPQHF.

The V and J genes are TRBV5-1 and TRBJ2-2; possibly TRBD1 for D (5 bases). The germline V gene encodes CDR1 SGHRS and CDR2 YFSETQ. CDR3 length: 13 amino acids. Deletions cut 8 bases from V and 4 bases from J, with 12 bases between. The CDR3 spells CASTQALTGELFF. The CDR3 DNA is TGCGCCAGTACACAGGCCCTCACCGGGGAGCTGTTTTTT.

The chain combines TRBV20-1 with TRBJ2-7; 12 bases agree with TRBD2. The CDR3 runs to 13 residues. In germline, CDR1 is DFQATT, CDR2 SNEGSKA (reference sequence). The V segment lost 5 bases and the J segment 6 bases; nucleotides outside the gene matches: 5. The CDR3 region is CSAFPGLAGEQYV. DNA of the CDR3: TGCAGTGCTTTTCCGGGACTAGCGGGCGAGCAGTACGTC.

This rearrangement joins TRBV9 to TRBJ2-3, with D possibly being TRBD1 or TRBD2 (5 bases each). This CDR3 region has 12 residues. The V end was cut by 4 bases, the J end by 6 bases, with 9 bases between. Germline V gene lookup returns CDR1 SGDLS and CDR2 YYNGEE. This chain's CDR3 is CASSLRDDTQYF. The CDR3 region has the DNA TGTGCCAGCAGCCTCAGGGACGATACGCAGTATTTT.

In this sample, this clonotype turned up a few times. In DNA, the CDR3 is TGTGCCAGCAGTTACGCGGGAAGCTCCTACGAGCAGTACGTC. Its protein product is CASSYAGSSYEQYV. The V gene is TRBV6-2 or TRBV6-3, the J gene TRBJ2-7, with D perhaps TRBD2 (6 bases). The V end was cut by 2 bases, the J end by 0 bases, with 8 bases between. The CDR3 is made up of 14 amino acids. Germline V gene lookup returns CDR1 MNHEY and CDR2 SVGEGT.

The V call is TRBV12-3 or TRBV12-4, the J call TRBJ2-1; TRBD2 matches at 8 bases. The CDR3 consists of 16 residues. The V gene end was trimmed by 1 base and the J gene end by 8 bases; junction bases not matched to a gene: 10. CDR3 bases: TGTGCCAGCAGTTTAGGCTCGGGAGGGCCTAATGATGAGCAGTTCTTC. It yields the protein CASSLGSGGPNDEQFF.

The chain couples TRBV12-3 or TRBV12-4 to TRBJ2-7; 7 positions match TRBD2. The CDR3 totals 14 residues. After removal of 9 bases from V and 0 bases from J, the junction contained 8 bases not matched to a gene. This CDR3 reads CARVKERDSYEQYV. Written as DNA, the CDR3 is TGTGCCAGGGTGAAGGAGCGGGACTCCTACGAGCAGTACGTC.

The rearrangement uses TRBV27 and TRBJ1-1, with 8 bases that match TRBD1. CDR1 MNHEY and CDR2 SMNVEV come from the germline V gene (reference sequence). The J segment lost 3 bases and the V segment lost 3 bases, leaving 6 bases of the junction unmatched. CDR3 size: 15 residues. For the CDR3, the DNA is TGTGCCAGCAGTTTTCGGCAGGGGGCTTACACTGAAGCTTTCTTT. Translation: CASSFRQGAYTEAFF.

V usage is TRBV12-3 or TRBV12-4 and J usage is TRBJ1-1; D gene unclear. V gave up 6 bases and J gave up 1 base, with 12 bases separating them. This CDR3 comprises 14 residues. The CDR3 sequence: CASSWAVQNTEAFF. CDR3 nucleotides: TGTGCCAGCAGCTGGGCGGTACAGAACACTGAAGCTTTCTTT.

The chain carries TRBV6-5 and TRBJ1-2; perhaps TRBD1 as D (6 bases). V lost 0 bases and J lost 13, with 18 bases in between. The CDR3 has 14 residues. Germline assignment: CDR1 MNHEY and CDR2 SVGAGI. CDR3 protein: CASSYSSEGGVSTF. The CDR3 DNA reads TGTGCCAGCAGTTACTCCTCGGAGGGGGGTGTGTCCACCTTC.

This chain links TRBV24-1 with TRBJ2-5; TRBD1 might be the D (6 bases). Trimming took off 8 bases at V and 4 bases at J, with 13 bases between the two ends. Germline V gene sequence: CDR1 KGHDR, CDR2 SFDVKD. The CDR3 extends over 13 amino acids. Here the CDR3 DNA reads TGTGCCACCAAGGGGGAAGAGGGAGAGACCCAGTACTTC. This sequence encodes CATKGEEGETQYF.

J is TRBJ2-7 and V is TRBV2, with 12 bases that match TRBD1. V shed 3 bases, J shed 4 bases, and the junction held 4 bases outside the gene matches. The CDR3 runs to 15 residues. Germline CDR1 and CDR2: SNHLY and FYNNEI. As DNA, the CDR3 is TGTGCCAGCAGTGAGGGACAGGGGGCTCCTTACGAGCAGTACGTC. Its translation: CASSEGQGAPYEQYV.

V is TRBV19 and J is TRBJ2-1, with 12 bases matching TRBD2. The germline CDR1 and CDR2 sequences are LNHDA and SQIVND (reference sequence). The CDR3 has 16 amino acids. V was pared by 3 bases and J by 3 bases, with 3 bases of the junction left unmatched. The CDR3 loop reads CASSMGGLAGYNEQFF. CDR3 nucleotide sequence: TGTGCCAGTAGTATGGGGGGACTAGCGGGCTACAATGAGCAGTTCTTC.

This clonotype occurred a few times. The chain links TRBV27 to TRBJ2-5; weak D call: TRBD2 (5 bases). There are 13 residues in the CDR3. Per germline, CDR1 MNHEY and CDR2 SMNVEV (reference sequence). Trimming shortened V by 4 bases and J by 5 bases, and 11 bases separated the two germline ends. The CDR3 DNA reads as TGTGCCAGCAGTTCGGCAAGAGGGGAGACCCAGTACTTC. Residues: CASSSARGETQYF.

CDR3 sequence reads: CASSTLTEMNTEAFF. CDR3 bases: TGTGCCAGTAGTACCCTGACGGAAATGAACACTGAAGCTTTCTTT. The V gene is TRBV19, the J gene TRBJ1-1; D ambiguous. CDR1 and CDR2 from the germline V gene are LNHDA and SQIVND (reference sequence). CDR3 size: 15 residues. V lost 4 bases to trimming and J lost 0 bases, with 12 bases between them.

The chain combines TRBV5-6 with TRBJ2-3; 12 bases map to TRBD2. The V gene's germline CDR1 is SGHDT and CDR2 YYEEEE. The CDR3 spans 16 residues. J lost 3 bases, V lost 2 bases, and 4 bases had no gene match. The CDR3 here is CASSFDLAGGTDTQYF. In DNA, the CDR3 is TGTGCCAGCAGCTTTGATCTAGCGGGGGGGACAGATACGCAGTATTTT.

Of note for this clonotype: The junction does not match germline at one end; this may be a read error. The chain uses TRBV7-7 and TRBJ2-3, with 8 bases identical to TRBD2. This CDR3 has 15 residues. Germline-derived CDR1 and CDR2 are SSHAT and FNYEAQ (reference sequence). CDR3 nucleotide sequence: TGTGCTAGCAGCTTCCCGGGGGGGCGAAGAGATACGCAGTATTTT. Encoded protein: CASSFPGGRRDTQYF.